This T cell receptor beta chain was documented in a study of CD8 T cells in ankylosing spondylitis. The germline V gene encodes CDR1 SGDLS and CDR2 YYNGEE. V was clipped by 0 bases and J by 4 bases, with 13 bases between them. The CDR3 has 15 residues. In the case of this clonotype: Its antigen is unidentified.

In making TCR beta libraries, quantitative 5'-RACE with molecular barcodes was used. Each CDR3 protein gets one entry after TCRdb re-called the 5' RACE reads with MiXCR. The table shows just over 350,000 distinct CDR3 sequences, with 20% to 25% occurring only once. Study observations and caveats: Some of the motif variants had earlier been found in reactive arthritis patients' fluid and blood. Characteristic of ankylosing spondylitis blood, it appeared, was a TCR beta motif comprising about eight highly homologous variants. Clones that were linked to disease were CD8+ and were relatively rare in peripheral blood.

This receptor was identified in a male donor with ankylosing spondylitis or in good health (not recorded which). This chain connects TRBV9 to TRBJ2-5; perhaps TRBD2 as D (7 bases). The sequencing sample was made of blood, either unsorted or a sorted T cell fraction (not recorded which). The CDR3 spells CASSVGGGEGETQYF. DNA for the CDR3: TGTGCCAGCAGCGTAGGCGGGGGCGAGGGAGAGACCCAGTACTTC. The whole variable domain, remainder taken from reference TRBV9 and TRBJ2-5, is DSGVTQTPKHLITATGQRVTLRCSPRSGDLSVYWYQQSLDQGLQFLIQYYNGEERAKGNILERFSAQQFPDLHSELNLSSLELGDSALYFCASSVGGGEGETQYFGPGTRLLVL.